The 4 T cell receptor beta chains presented below share a single source sample, sequenced in a study of shared clonotypes between healthy human individuals. Assay used: immunoSEQ multiplex PCR; TCRdb lists only in-frame clones, some missing. The sample contains 2 million or so clones, roughly 95% of which appear only once. Terminally differentiated effector memory CD45RA+ cells were excluded by CCR7 positive selection of CD45RO-negative cells. Sequenced: naive CD8+ T cells sorted from blood. These TCRs come from a man aged 18 to 30 in good health.

V gene TRBV29-1 combines with J gene TRBJ2-3; no clear D. The CDR3 contains 13 residues. V lost 3 bases and J 4 bases, leaving 11 bases between the germline ends. The germline V gene encodes CDR1 SQVTM and CDR2 ANQGSEA. CDR3 bases: TGCAGCGTTGAGGGCCTGCTTTCAGATACGCAGTATTTT. It yields the protein CSVEGLLSDTQYF.

The chain couples TRBV27 to TRBJ2-7; no reliable D call. V lost 6 bases and J lost 0, with 15 bases in between. Germline V gene lookup returns CDR1 MNHEY and CDR2 SMNVEV (reference sequence). The CDR3 extends over 15 amino acids. For the CDR3, the DNA is TGTGCCAGCAGCCCCAACTTTATTCTCTCCTACGAGCAGTACTTC. Its protein product is CASSPNFILSYEQYF.

Only one count was recorded for this clone. V and J are TRBV30 and TRBJ2-7; TRBD1 matches 7 bases. The CDR3 consists of 11 residues. Germline CDR1 is GTSNPN and CDR2 is SVGIG (reference sequence). V shed 5 bases, J shed 5 bases, and the junction held 3 bases outside the gene matches. The CDR3: CAWEGAHEQYF. For the CDR3, the DNA is TGTGCCTGGGAGGGGGCCCACGAGCAGTACTTC.

This chain uses TRBV7-9 with TRBJ2-1; no clear D gene. Per germline, CDR1 SEHNR and CDR2 FQNEAQ (reference sequence). V was trimmed by 5 bases and J by 8 bases, leaving 13 bases between them. The CDR3 spans 13 residues. The CDR3 sequence is CASSGSPAYEQFF. The CDR3 DNA reads as TGTGCCAGCAGCGGTTCCCCGGCATATGAGCAGTTCTTC.